These 25 T cell receptor beta chains were sequenced from one sample in a study of OX40 agonist ivuxolimab in advanced cancers. TCRdb's copy holds only in-frame clones and misses some; the assay was immunoSEQ multiplex PCR. Among about 52,000 clones listed, about nine tenths were seen once. The input for sequencing was CD4+ or CD8+ T cells sorted from blood, taken in a trial of the OX40 agonist ivuxolimab. The origin of the receptors is an adult with an advanced solid tumor such as melanoma, head and neck, liver or kidney cancer.

J is TRBJ2-3 and V is TRBV7-9; either TRBD1 or TRBD2 may supply D (5 bases each). Between the trimmed V and J ends, which lost 1 base and 3 bases, there was a span of 11 bases. This CDR3 contains 15 residues. Germline V gene lookup returns CDR1 SEHNR and CDR2 FQNEAQ (reference sequence). The CDR3 spells CASSLVGGLTDTQYF. The CDR3 DNA is TGTGCCAGCAGCTTAGTTGGGGGTTTGACAGATACGCAGTATTTT. Together with reference TRBV7-9 and TRBJ2-3, the CDR3 gives the full variable domain: DTGVSQNPRHKITKRGQNVTFRCDPISEHNRLYWYRQTLGQGPEFLTYFQNEAQLEKSRLLSDRFSAERPKGSFSTLEIQRTEQGDSAMYLCASSLVGGLTDTQYFGPGTRLTVL.

This sequence joins TRBV6-1 and TRBJ2-5; D may be TRBD1 (5 bases). The CDR3 totals 17 residues. The germline gives CDR1 MNHNS, CDR2 SASEGT. The germline V and J ends were trimmed by 3 bases and 1 base, with 18 bases remaining between them. CDR3 protein: CASSETEGRATQETQYF. CDR3 coding DNA: TGTGCCAGCAGTGAGACAGAAGGAAGGGCCACCCAAGAGACCCAGTACTTC.

The chain carries TRBV7-8 and TRBJ1-6; D is ambiguous. The germline V and J ends were trimmed by 2 bases and 9 bases, with 11 bases remaining between them. CDR3 length equals 14 residues. Germline V gives CDR1 SGHVS, CDR2 FQNEAQ. The CDR3: CASSLFGNGSPLHF. In DNA, the CDR3 is TGTGCCAGCAGCTTATTCGGAAACGGTTCACCCCTCCACTTT.

This chain links TRBV19 with TRBJ1-4; no clear D. CDR1 is LNHDA and CDR2 is SQIVND in the germline V gene (reference sequence). CDR3 size: 16 residues. V lost 5 bases, J lost 4 bases, and 17 bases lay in between. For the CDR3, the DNA is TGTGCCAGTAGTTCCCCGTGGACGGTAAATAATGAAAAACTGTTTTTT. Translating it yields CASSSPWTVNNEKLFF. Filled out from reference TRBV19 and TRBJ1-4, the complete variable domain reads DGGITQSPKYLFRKEGQNVTLSCEQNLNHDAMYWYRQDPGQGLRLIYYSQIVNDFQKGDIAEGYSVSREKKESFPLTVTSAQKNPTAFYLCASSSPWTVNNEKLFFGSGTQLSVL.

The genes are TRBV13 and TRBJ1-4, with 7 positions matching TRBD1. Germline V gives CDR1 PRHDT, CDR2 FYEKMQ (reference sequence). Trimming cost V 4 bases and J 1 base; bases outside gene matches: 6. This CDR3 is built from 16 residues. The CDR3 is CASSSLTGRTNEKLFF. The CDR3 DNA reads TGTGCCAGCAGCTCTTTGACAGGGAGAACTAATGAAAAACTGTTTTTT.

The chain joins TRBV5-4 to TRBJ1-1; D is unclear. The CDR3 extends over 16 amino acids. Trimming took 5 bases from V and 0 from J, leaving 17 bases between them. In germline, CDR1 is SGHNT, CDR2 YYREEE (reference sequence). As DNA, the CDR3 is TGTGCCAGCAGGCCATGGAAGGGTGCATTGAACACTGAAGCTTTCTTT. Its translation is CASRPWKGALNTEAFF.

This rearrangement joins TRBV18 to TRBJ1-1; D is undetermined. The CDR3 consists of 11 residues. Germline V gene lookup returns CDR1 KGHSH and CDR2 LQKENI. Between the trimmed V and J ends, which lost 2 bases and 8 bases, there was a span of 6 bases. CDR3 sequence reads: CASSPSAEAFF. DNA of the CDR3: TGTGCCAGCTCACCAAGCGCGGAAGCTTTCTTT.

The genes are TRBV4-1 and TRBJ1-1, with D perhaps TRBD1 (5 bases). The CDR3 length is 14 residues. V lost 3 bases to trimming and J lost 4 bases, with 12 bases between them. CDR1 and CDR2 (germline): MGHRA, YSYEKL. The CDR3 nucleotides are TGCGCCAGCAGCCATTCCGGGGGGGGCACTGAAGCTTTCTTT. Amino acids: CASSHSGGGTEAFF.

The chain couples TRBV5-6 to TRBJ1-2, with D uncertain. The CDR3 has 13 amino acids. Trimming removed 0 bases from V and 6 bases from J, with 9 bases in between. The germline CDR1 and CDR2 sequences are SGHDT and YYEEEE. CDR3 nucleotides: TGTGCCAGCAGCTTGGGCACGGTTGATGGCTACACCTTC. The encoded protein is CASSLGTVDGYTF. The full variable domain, completed using reference TRBV5-6 and TRBJ1-2, is DAGVTQSPTHLIKTRGQQVTLRCSPKSGHDTVSWYQQALGQGPQFIFQYYEEEERQRGNFPDRFSGHQFPNYSSELNVNALLLGDSALYLCASSLGTVDGYTFGSGTRLTVV.

This chain connects TRBV6-5 to TRBJ2-3; either TRBD1 or TRBD2 may supply D (5 bases each). Between the trimmed V and J ends, which lost 2 bases and 3 bases, there was a span of 6 bases. Germline lookup yields CDR1 MNHEY and CDR2 SVGAGI. The CDR3 runs 13 residues. The CDR3 is CASSYEGTDTQYF. The DNA for the CDR3 is TGTGCCAGCAGTTACGAGGGGACAGATACGCAGTATTTT.

The rearrangement links TRBV29-1 to TRBJ1-2, with 9 bases identical to TRBD1. V lost 8 bases, J lost 3 bases, and 7 bases stayed unmatched. The CDR3 spans 13 residues. In germline, CDR1 is SQVTM, CDR2 ANQGSEA. The CDR3 reads CSSRTGDYYGYTF. CDR3 bases: TGCAGCTCCCGGACAGGGGACTACTATGGCTACACCTTC. Full variable domain (rest looked up from reference TRBV29-1 and TRBJ1-2): SAVISQKPSRDICQRGTSLTIQCQVDSQVTMMFWYRQQPGQSLTLIATANQGSEATYESGFVIDKFPISRPNLTFSTLTVSNMSPEDSSIYLCSSRTGDYYGYTFGSGTRLTVV.

This clone was seen a handful of times. The chain uses TRBV5-1 and TRBJ1-1; D gene unclear. Germline values: CDR1 SGHRS, CDR2 YFSETQ. This CDR3 contains 14 residues. V was cut by 1 base and J by 2 bases, with 9 bases left in between. The chain's CDR3 is CASSLWELNTEAFF. CDR3 coding DNA: TGCGCCAGCAGCTTGTGGGAACTTAACACTGAAGCTTTCTTT.

The V call is TRBV7-9, the J call TRBJ2-2, with D unclear. Trimming removed 1 base at V and 0 bases at J, with 3 bases between. CDR3 length: 14 amino acids. Germline CDR1 and CDR2: SEHNR and FQNEAQ (reference sequence). The CDR3 here is CASSLVANTGELFF. CDR3 DNA sequence: TGTGCCAGCAGCTTAGTGGCGAACACCGGGGAGCTGTTTTTT.

The V gene is TRBV10-2, the J gene TRBJ1-1, with D unresolved. V was pared by 3 bases and J by 0 bases, with 5 bases between. Looked up from germline, CDR1 is WSHSY and CDR2 is SAAADI. CDR3 size: 13 residues. DNA of the CDR3: TGCGCCAGCAGTGATGGAATGAACACTGAAGCTTTCTTT. This encodes CASSDGMNTEAFF.

The gene calls are TRBV30 and TRBJ1-2, with D maybe TRBD1 (6 bases). The V gene lost 1 base and the J gene lost 4 bases, with 16 bases spanning the gap. Per germline, CDR1 GTSNPN and CDR2 SVGIG (reference sequence). The CDR3 sequence is 15 residues long. The CDR3 reads CAWSGPGRGSYGYTF. In DNA form, the CDR3 reads TGTGCCTGGAGTGGCCCAGGCAGGGGCAGCTATGGCTACACCTTC. Looking up the rest from reference TRBV30 and TRBJ1-2 gives the full variable domain: SQTIHQWPATLVQPVGSPLSLECTVEGTSNPNLYWYRQAAGRGLQLLFYSVGIGQISSEVPQNLSASRPQDRQFILSSKKLLLSDSGFYLCAWSGPGRGSYGYTFGSGTRLTVV.

The chain recombines TRBV4-3 with TRBJ1-2; D ambiguous. The ends were cut back, 0 bases at V and 4 bases at J, with 9 bases in the middle. This CDR3 contains 14 residues. The germline V gene has CDR1 LGHNA and CDR2 YSLEER. CDR3 nucleotide sequence: TGCGCCAGCAGCCAAGAGTCGGGTGCCTATGGCTACACCTTC. Encoded protein: CASSQESGAYGYTF.

The genes are TRBV29-1 and TRBJ2-3; TRBD2 matches 8 bases. The J segment lost 2 bases and the V segment lost 4 bases, leaving 5 bases of the junction unmatched. The CDR3 is 14 residues long. Germline V gene data show CDR1 as SQVTM and CDR2 as ANQGSEA. The CDR3: CSVVPGGDTDTQYF. CDR3 sequence (DNA): TGCAGCGTTGTACCGGGGGGGGACACAGATACGCAGTATTTT.

The J gene is TRBJ2-7, the V gene TRBV4-3, with TRBD1 identical over 8 bases. Germline V gene data show CDR1 as LGHNA and CDR2 as YSLEER. This CDR3 region has 16 residues. The J segment lost 4 bases and the V segment lost 0 bases, leaving 8 bases of the junction unmatched. The CDR3 DNA is TGCGCCAGCAGCCAAGAAGTCGGGACAGGCCTTTACGAGCAGTACTTC. It specifies CASSQEVGTGLYEQYF.

Notes on this clone: This same CDR3 is encoded by further DNA sequences in the sample. V and J are TRBV29-1 and TRBJ1-5, with no clear D. CDR3 length: 16 amino acids. The germline CDR1 and CDR2 sequences are SQVTM and ANQGSEA. V lost 7 bases, J lost 0 bases, and 19 bases lay in between. CDR3 bases: TGCAGCGACCGAGTGACGGCCCTCCTTAGCAATCAGCCCCAGCATTTT. It encodes CSDRVTALLSNQPQHF.

The chain is built from TRBV9 and TRBJ2-3; weak D call: TRBD2 (5 bases). This CDR3 is 14 amino acids long. The V end lost 1 base, the J end lost 4 bases, and 10 bases lay between the germline ends. CDR1 SGDLS and CDR2 YYNGEE come from the germline V gene. The CDR3 here is CASSVIEGPDTQYF. As DNA, the CDR3 is TGTGCCAGCAGCGTAATCGAGGGCCCAGATACGCAGTATTTT.

This clone has just a few counts. The chain couples TRBV4-1 to TRBJ1-2; D not certain. The germline gives CDR1 MGHRA, CDR2 YSYEKL. V was shortened by 1 base and J by 2 bases, with 8 bases between the two germline ends. The CDR3 length is 14 residues. This CDR3 reads CASSQGGRNYGYTF. CDR3 coding DNA: TGCGCCAGCAGCCAAGGTGGCAGAAACTATGGCTACACCTTC.

V gene TRBV7-9 combines with J gene TRBJ1-3; D remains ambiguous. This CDR3 region has 17 residues. Trimming pared 0 bases from V and 8 bases from J, leaving 20 bases between. Germline V gene lookup returns CDR1 SEHNR and CDR2 FQNEAQ (reference sequence). The CDR3 region is CASSLALESVSVDTIYF. The CDR3 coding sequence is TGTGCCAGCAGCTTAGCCCTGGAGAGCGTGTCGGTCGACACCATATATTTT.

The chain uses TRBV27 and TRBJ2-7, with D perhaps matching TRBD1 or TRBD2 (5 bases each). The germline V and J ends were trimmed by 4 bases and 2 bases, with 18 bases remaining between them. Germline CDR1 reads MNHEY; CDR2 reads SMNVEV (reference sequence). The CDR3 spans 16 residues. The CDR3 spells CASSSSSRGAAYEQYF. CDR3 nucleotide sequence: TGTGCCAGCAGTTCGTCCTCTAGGGGAGCGGCCTACGAGCAGTACTTC.

This chain joins TRBV5-1 and TRBJ2-2, with D possibly being TRBD1 or TRBD2 (5 bases each). The V and J ends lost 5 bases and 5 bases respectively, with 7 bases between them. Germline V gives CDR1 SGHRS, CDR2 YFSETQ. The CDR3 runs to 12 residues. The CDR3 spells CASRGVTGELFF. CDR3 bases: TGCGCCAGCAGGGGGGTTACCGGGGAGCTGTTTTTT.

The chain carries TRBV27 and TRBJ1-1; a possible D gene is TRBD1 (5 bases). The CDR3 runs to 13 residues. V was shortened by 5 bases and J by 6 bases, with 13 bases between the two germline ends. Germline V gives CDR1 MNHEY, CDR2 SMNVEV (reference sequence). The CDR3 DNA reads TGTGCCAGCAGTCCTCGGCGGGGGGCTGAAGCTTTCTTT. Translation gives CASSPRRGAEAFF.